This note documents a single T cell receptor (beta chain) sequence. The antigen remains undetermined. TCRdb passed the multiplex PCR reads through MiXCR, listing each CDR3 protein once. The table lists about 170,000 distinct CDR3 sequences, more than 25% of them singletons. V was shortened by 11 bases and J by 4 bases, with 17 bases between the two germline ends. This CDR3 is 14 amino acids long. CDR1 is KGHDR, CDR2 SFDVKD, per germline. The lymph nodes were axillary draining lymph nodes from breast cancer patients. The data belong to a study of breast tumors, draining lymph nodes, adjacent tissues. Study-wide findings and caveats: Tumors had less TCR diversity than lymph nodes, more than nontumor tissue.

The chain carries TRBV24-1 and TRBJ1-5; D is unclear. Sequenced sample: axillary lymph node tissue. This clonotype was obtained from a female donor with breast cancer. Some clones in this sample may be carry-over from other donors' samples. The CDR3 region has the DNA TGTGCCAAAACTACATGTTCGGTAAATCAGCCCCAGCATTTT. It encodes CAKTTCSVNQPQHF.